This T cell receptor beta chain was found in a study of patients and donors after allogeneic stem cell transplantation. This clonotype was observed a single time. Germline is not matched at one junction end, which may reflect a read error. TCRdb re-derived calls from the RT-PCR reads in MiXCR, one entry per CDR3 protein. The sample has more than 850,000 distinct CDR3 sequences, about 20% seen once. This sequence originates from a human donor who was either an allogeneic HSCT recipient or a stem cell or donor lymphocyte infusion donor (not recorded which). It is not recorded whose cells these are; they may come from a transplant donor. Input material: blood, either unsorted or a sorted T cell fraction (not recorded which).

The CDR3 sequence: CASSPRTSGFITDAQYF. DNA for the CDR3: TGTGCCAGCAGCCCCCGGACTAGCGGATTCATCACAGATGCGCAGTATTTT. This chain joins TRBV7-3 and TRBJ2-3; 10 bases are a match to TRBD2. The CDR3 contains 17 residues. CDR1 SGHTA and CDR2 FQGTGA come from the germline V gene.